This T cell receptor (beta chain) is drawn from a study of T cell responses to AZD1222 COVID-19 vaccine. Data came from immunoSEQ multiplex PCR; TCRdb stores just in-frame clones and leaves some out. The sample carries some 55,000 clones, more than 80% recorded once. Germline V lookup: CDR1 MNHEY, CDR2 SMNVEV (reference sequence). The CDR3 extends over 11 amino acids. The ends were cut back, 5 bases at V and 2 bases at J, with 4 bases in the middle. The genes are TRBV27 and TRBJ2-7; D is unresolved. The specimen comprised peripheral blood, sampled on day 0 of AZD1222 vaccination. The sequence was obtained from an adult in good health. The CDR3 DNA follows: TGTGCCAGCAGTGAGACCTACGAGCAGTACTTC. The encoded protein is CASSETYEQYF.